The clone carrying this TCR beta chain was seen many times. Germline-derived CDR1 and CDR2 are MRHNA and SNTAGT. The CDR3 runs to 12 residues. The germline V and J ends were trimmed by 10 bases and 5 bases, with 15 bases remaining between them. TCR beta CDR3 regions were amplified from RNA. During a first-round RT-PCR of the TCR CDR3, the HTBI primer set was used. TCRdb analysed the multiplex PCR reads with MiXCR anew, one entry per CDR3 protein. The sample has 490,000 or so distinct CDR3 sequences, approximately 48% seen once. This record comes from a study of T cells in Graves' hyperthyroidism and ophthalmopathy.

The chain links TRBV6-4 to TRBJ2-7; the D is unclear. The TCR was taken from an adult woman with Graves' disease, either hyperthyroidism or ophthalmopathy (not recorded which). Source material: peripheral blood or thyroid tissue (not recorded which). CDR3 sequence (DNA): TGTGCCACCGAAAGGTCGGTCCACGAGCAGTACTTC. It is translated as CATERSVHEQYF.